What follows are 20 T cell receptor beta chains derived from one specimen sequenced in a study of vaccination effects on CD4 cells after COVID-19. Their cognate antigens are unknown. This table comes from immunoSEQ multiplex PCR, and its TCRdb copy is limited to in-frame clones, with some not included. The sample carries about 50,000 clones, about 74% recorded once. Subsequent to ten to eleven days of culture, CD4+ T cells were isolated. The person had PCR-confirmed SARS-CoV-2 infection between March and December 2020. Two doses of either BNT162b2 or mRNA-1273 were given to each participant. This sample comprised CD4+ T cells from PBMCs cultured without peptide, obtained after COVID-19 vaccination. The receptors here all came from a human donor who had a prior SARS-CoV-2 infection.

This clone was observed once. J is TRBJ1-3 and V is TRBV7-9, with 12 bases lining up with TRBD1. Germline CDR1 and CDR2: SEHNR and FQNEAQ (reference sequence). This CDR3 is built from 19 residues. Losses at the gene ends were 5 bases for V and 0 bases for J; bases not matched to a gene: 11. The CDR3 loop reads CASSLWDRGHESSGNTIYF. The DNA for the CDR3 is TGTGCCAGCAGCCTCTGGGACAGGGGGCATGAGAGCTCTGGAAACACCATATATTTT.

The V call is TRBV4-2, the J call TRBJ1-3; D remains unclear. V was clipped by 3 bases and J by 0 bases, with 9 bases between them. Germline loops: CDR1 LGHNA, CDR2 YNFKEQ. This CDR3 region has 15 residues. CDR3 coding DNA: TGTGCCAGCAGCCACCAGGCAAGCTCTGGAAACACCATATATTTT. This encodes CASSHQASSGNTIYF.

CDR3 DNA: TGTGCCAGCAGCGAGCCCGGGACTCCCTACACCGGGGAGCTGTTTTTT. Protein product: CASSEPGTPYTGELFF. The rearrangement links TRBV9 to TRBJ2-2, with D perhaps TRBD2 (6 bases). This CDR3 has 16 amino acids. The V end was cut by 3 bases, the J end by 3 bases, with 15 bases between. The germline CDR1 and CDR2 sequences are SGDLS and YYNGEE.

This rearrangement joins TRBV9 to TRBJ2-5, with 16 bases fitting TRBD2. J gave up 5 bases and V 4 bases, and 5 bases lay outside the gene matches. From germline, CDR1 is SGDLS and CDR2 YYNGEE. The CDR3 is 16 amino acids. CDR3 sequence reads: CASSRQGLAGGETQYF. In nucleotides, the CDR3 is TGTGCCAGCAGCCGGCAGGGACTAGCGGGAGGGGAGACCCAGTACTTC.

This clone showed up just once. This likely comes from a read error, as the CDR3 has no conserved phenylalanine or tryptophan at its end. The CDR3 here is CASSADYGYTL. The CDR3 DNA reads as TGTGCCAGTTCGGCAGACTATGGCTACACCCTC. The genes are TRBV19 and TRBJ1-2; the D is unclear. The CDR3 runs 11 residues. Trimming removed 8 bases at V and 3 bases at J, with 7 bases between. Germline CDR1 and CDR2: LNHDA and SQIVND (reference sequence).

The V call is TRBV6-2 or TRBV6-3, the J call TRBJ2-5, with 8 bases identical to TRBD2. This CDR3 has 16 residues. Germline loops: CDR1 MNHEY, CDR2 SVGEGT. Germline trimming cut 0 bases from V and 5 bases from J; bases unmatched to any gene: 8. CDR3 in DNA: TGTGCCAGCAGTTACTCGGCCCGGGGGGGTGGGGAGACCCAGTACTTC. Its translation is CASSYSARGGGETQYF.

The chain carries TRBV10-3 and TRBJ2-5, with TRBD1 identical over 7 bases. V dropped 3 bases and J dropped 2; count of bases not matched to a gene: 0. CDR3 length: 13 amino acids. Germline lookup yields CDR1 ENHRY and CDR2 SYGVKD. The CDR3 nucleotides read TGTGCCATCAGTGAACAGGGGCAAGAGACCCAGTACTTC. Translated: CAISEQGQETQYF.

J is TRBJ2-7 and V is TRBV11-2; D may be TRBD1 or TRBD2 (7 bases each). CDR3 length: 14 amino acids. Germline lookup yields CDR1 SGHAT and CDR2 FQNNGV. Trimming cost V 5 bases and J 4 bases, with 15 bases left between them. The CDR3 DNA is TGTGCCAGCAGCGCAACCAGGGGGGGGTACGAGCAGTACTTC. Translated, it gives CASSATRGGYEQYF.

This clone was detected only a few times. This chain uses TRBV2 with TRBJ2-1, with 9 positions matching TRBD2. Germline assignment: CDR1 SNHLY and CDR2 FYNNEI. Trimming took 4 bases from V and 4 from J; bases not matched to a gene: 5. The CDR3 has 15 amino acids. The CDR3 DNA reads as TGTGCCAGCAGTGGGGGACTAGCTGAGTACAATGAGCAGTTCTTC. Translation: CASSGGLAEYNEQFF.

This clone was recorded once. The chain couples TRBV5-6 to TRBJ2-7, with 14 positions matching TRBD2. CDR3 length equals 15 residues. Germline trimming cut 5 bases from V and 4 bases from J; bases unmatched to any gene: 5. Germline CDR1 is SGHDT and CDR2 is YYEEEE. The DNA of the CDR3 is TGTGCCAGCAGTTACGGGACTAGCGGGAGTTACGAGCAGTACTTC. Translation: CASSYGTSGSYEQYF.

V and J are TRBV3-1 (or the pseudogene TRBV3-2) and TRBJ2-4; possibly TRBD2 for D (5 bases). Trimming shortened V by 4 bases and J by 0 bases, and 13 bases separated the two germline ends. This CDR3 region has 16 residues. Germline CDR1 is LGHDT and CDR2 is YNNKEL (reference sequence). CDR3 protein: CASSRGRALAKNIQYF. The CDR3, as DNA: TGTGCCAGCAGCCGCGGGCGGGCCCTAGCCAAAAACATTCAGTACTTC.

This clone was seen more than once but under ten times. CDR3 DNA: TGTGCCAGCAGCCGAGAGGCGGGAGGGTCTTACGAGCAGTACTTC. Translated: CASSREAGGSYEQYF. The chain joins TRBV7-8 to TRBJ2-7, with 9 bases lining up with TRBD2. Germline V gene lookup returns CDR1 SGHVS and CDR2 FQNEAQ. With V trimmed by 5 bases and J by 4 bases, 9 bases remained unmatched. The CDR3 spans 15 residues.

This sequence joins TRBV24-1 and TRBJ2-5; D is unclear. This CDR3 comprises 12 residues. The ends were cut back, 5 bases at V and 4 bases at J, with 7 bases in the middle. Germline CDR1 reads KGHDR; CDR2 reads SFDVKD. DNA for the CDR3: TGTGCCACCAGTGGTTCAAGAGAGACCCAGTACTTC. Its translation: CATSGSRETQYF.

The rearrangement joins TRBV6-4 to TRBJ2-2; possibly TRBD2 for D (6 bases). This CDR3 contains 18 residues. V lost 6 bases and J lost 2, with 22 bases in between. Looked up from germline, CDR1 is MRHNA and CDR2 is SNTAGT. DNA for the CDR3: TGTGCCAGCAGCACAAGCGGCGGGATCCCCCTTAACACCGGGGAGCTGTTTTTT. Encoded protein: CASSTSGGIPLNTGELFF.

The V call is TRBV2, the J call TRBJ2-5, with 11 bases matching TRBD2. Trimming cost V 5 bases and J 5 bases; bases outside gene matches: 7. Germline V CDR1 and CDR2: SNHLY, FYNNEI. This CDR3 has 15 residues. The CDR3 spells CASSTGLAEAETQYF. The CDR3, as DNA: TGTGCCAGCAGTACGGGACTAGCGGAGGCGGAGACCCAGTACTTC.

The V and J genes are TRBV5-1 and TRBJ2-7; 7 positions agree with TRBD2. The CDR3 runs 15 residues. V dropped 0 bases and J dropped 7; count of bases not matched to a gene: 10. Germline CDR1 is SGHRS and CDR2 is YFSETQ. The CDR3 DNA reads TGCGCCAGCAGCTTGGATGGGGGAGGGCCTGGGGAGCAGTACTTC. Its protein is CASSLDGGGPGEQYF.

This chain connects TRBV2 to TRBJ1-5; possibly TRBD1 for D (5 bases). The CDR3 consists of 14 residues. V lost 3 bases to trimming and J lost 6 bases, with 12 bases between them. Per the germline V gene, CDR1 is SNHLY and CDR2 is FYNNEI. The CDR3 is CASSEGRVVQPQHF. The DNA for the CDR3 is TGTGCCAGCAGTGAGGGCAGGGTGGTTCAGCCCCAGCATTTT.

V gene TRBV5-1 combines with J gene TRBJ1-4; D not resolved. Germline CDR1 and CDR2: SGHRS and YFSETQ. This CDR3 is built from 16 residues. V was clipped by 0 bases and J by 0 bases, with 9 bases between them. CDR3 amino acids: CASSLAWSATNEKLFF. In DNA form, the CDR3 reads TGCGCCAGCAGCTTGGCCTGGAGTGCAACTAATGAAAAACTGTTTTTT.

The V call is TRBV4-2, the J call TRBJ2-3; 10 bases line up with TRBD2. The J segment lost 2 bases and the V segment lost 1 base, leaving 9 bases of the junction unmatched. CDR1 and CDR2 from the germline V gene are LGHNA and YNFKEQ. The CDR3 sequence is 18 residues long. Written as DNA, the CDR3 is TGTGCCAGCAGCCAAGTTCGGCCGACTAGCGGGCACACAGATACGCAGTATTTT. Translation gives CASSQVRPTSGHTDTQYF.

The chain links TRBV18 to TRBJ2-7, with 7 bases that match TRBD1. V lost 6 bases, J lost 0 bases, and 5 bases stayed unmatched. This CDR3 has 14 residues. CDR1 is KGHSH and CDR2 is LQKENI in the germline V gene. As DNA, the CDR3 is TGTGCCAGCTCCACAGGGGCCCTCTCCTACGAGCAGTACTTC. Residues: CASSTGALSYEQYF.